This T cell receptor beta chain came from a study of blood T cell repertoires in COVID-19. Across the study: Researchers got acute and convalescent COVID-19 samples from the United States, Italy and Spain.

V was clipped by 1 base and J by 3 bases, with 7 bases between them. The CDR3 has 14 residues. Germline assignment: CDR1 MNHEY and CDR2 SVGEGT. Profiling relied on immunoSEQ multiplex PCR, and the TCRdb table lists in-frame clones only, not all of them. The sample includes fewer than 200,000 clones, roughly three quarters seen only once; the top ten take around 8.9%. J is TRBJ1-3 and V is TRBV6-2 or TRBV6-3; D is uncertain. Sequencing was performed on peripheral blood. The receptor comes from a woman aged 45-65 years with active or convalescent COVID-19. The CDR3 loop reads CASSYFASGNTIYF. Here the CDR3 DNA reads TGTGCCAGCAGTTACTTTGCGAGTGGAAACACCATATATTTT.